This T cell receptor beta chain was identified during a study of blood T cell repertoires in COVID-19. Study-level information: COVID-19 samples from acute and convalescent phases originated in the United States, Italy and Spain. Nucleic acid was either cDNA or gDNA, and it came from T cells, B-cell-depleted T cells, or PBMCs.

How the authors handled the data: The assay estimated nucleated cells by amplifying reference gene primers. Repertoires were generated with immunoSEQ multiplex PCR, while TCRdb's copy carries only in-frame clones and drops some. The V and J calls and clone size come from that table; D and trimming were worked out from the DNA. Counted here are tens of thousands of clones, around four fifths occurring once; the ten biggest clones make up around 11%. This clone was detected once. The specimen was peripheral blood. This TCR was recovered from a woman between 65 and 79 years old with active or convalescent COVID-19.

Written as DNA, the CDR3 is TGCGCCAGCAGCAAGGAGACAGGTGATCGATTAGGAGATACGCAGTATTTT. Translating it yields CASSKETGDRLGDTQYF. The chain carries TRBV5-1 and TRBJ2-3; tentative D call: TRBD1 (6 bases). CDR3 length: 17 residues. Trimming left V 4 bases short and J 5 bases short, with 23 bases between. Germline CDR1 reads SGHRS; CDR2 reads YFSETQ.